These T cell receptor beta chains were read from a single sample in a study of CD8+ T cells in alopecia areata. Profiled with immunoSEQ multiplex PCR; TCRdb holds only in-frame clones, not every one. The sample includes 200,000 to 250,000 clones, roughly two fifths seen only once; the top ten take about 2.6%. The sample here was CD4+ T cells sorted from blood, taken at roughly week 36, from a patient treated with tofacitinib. The receptors stem from a human donor with alopecia areata. Both conserved end residues are part of each CDR3. The D gene is left open where the match is weak. For some rows the clone size is stated as once, few or many, or as a class when expanded; others skip it.

cdr3_nt	cdr3_aa	clone_size	j_call	d_call	v_call
TGTGCCAGCAGCCCCGGCCAGGGCAGGGTCGCCGAGCAGTACTTC	CASSPGQGRVAEQYF	.	TRBJ2-7	.	TRBV5-6
TGTGCCATCCGGGGACAGGGCGGTTACGGCTACACCTTC	CAIRGQGGYGYTF	few	TRBJ1-2	TRBD1	TRBV10-3
TGTGCCAGCAGCTTAGGAGGAGGGCAGGGAGATGGCTACACCTTC	CASSLGGGQGDGYTF	.	TRBJ1-2	.	TRBV7-2
TGCAGCGTTGGCGGGAGCGGGTACAATGAGCAGTTCTTC	CSVGGSGYNEQFF	few	TRBJ2-1	TRBD2	TRBV29-1
TGTGCCAGTAGTACCCAGCTTCAGAAACTGTTTTTT	CASSTQLQKLFF	many	TRBJ1-4	.	TRBV19
TGCGCCAGCAGACTCGACAGGAACACTGAAGCTTTCTTT	CASRLDRNTEAFF	.	TRBJ1-1	.	TRBV10-1
TGTGCCTGGAGTGTCCGCTCGGGACTGGAAACGCAGTATTTT	CAWSVRSGLETQYF	few	TRBJ2-3	.	TRBV30
TGTGCCAGCAGTTATTCGCCGGGACGTCAGAACTACGAGCAGTACTTC	CASSYSPGRQNYEQYF	few	TRBJ2-7	.	TRBV6-6
TGTGCCAGCTCACCCCGGGATATAAACAACGCTGAAGCTTTCTTT	CASSPRDINNAEAFF	.	TRBJ1-1	.	TRBV18
TGCGCCAGCAGCCGTAAAGGAGGGGGCACCGGGGAGCTGTTTTTT	CASSRKGGGTGELFF	.	TRBJ2-2	.	TRBV4-1
TGCAGCGTTTTTGTTTTGGGCAGGGCCCCGAATGGCTACACCTTC	CSVFVLGRAPNGYTF	.	TRBJ1-2	.	TRBV29-1